A selection of T cell receptor beta chains follows, all from one sample in a study of T cell responses to AZD1222 COVID-19 vaccine. Libraries were prepared by immunoSEQ multiplex PCR; TCRdb keeps only in-frame clonotypes and omits some of them. This table has roughly 120,000 clones, around 84% appearing once. The sample was peripheral blood, taken on day 0 of AZD1222 vaccination. The receptor source for this set is an adult in good health. Both conserved end residues are part of each CDR3. A D gene is named only where the DNA matches it firmly. Clone size is given for some rows only: seen once, a few or many times, or a class if the clone is expanded.

j_call clone_size v_call d_call cdr3_aa cdr3_nt
TRBJ2-1 once TRBV11-1 TRBD1 CASSLIRTGTNEQFF TGTGCCAGCAGCTTAATAAGGACAGGGACGAATGAGCAGTTCTTC
TRBJ2-2 - TRBV4-1 TRBD2 CASSQGLLAANTGELFF TGCGCCAGCAGCCAAGGTCTTCTAGCGGCCAACACCGGGGAGCTGTTTTTT
TRBJ2-1 - TRBV28 TRBD2 CASSLWSGAFPFF TGTGCCAGCAGTTTATGGAGCGGGGCCTTTCCGTTCTTC
TRBJ2-2 - TRBV5-6 TRBD1 CASNPRQGNTGELFF TGTGCCAGCAACCCACGACAGGGAAACACCGGGGAGCTGTTTTTT
TRBJ2-3 - TRBV4-3 TRBD2 CASSPGLAGGPEDTQYF TGCGCCAGCAGCCCTGGACTAGCGGGGGGGCCCGAAGATACGCAGTATTTT
TRBJ2-7 - TRBV6-5 TRBD1 CASRLGDRGSEQYF TGTGCCAGCAGGCTAGGGGACAGGGGTTCCGAGCAGTACTTC
TRBJ1-1 - TRBV4-1 - CASSLIGGRGMNTEAFF TGCGCCAGCAGCCTCATTGGGGGGCGAGGGATGAACACTGAAGCTTTCTTT
TRBJ2-5 - TRBV5-1 - CASSGPRGETQYF TGCGCCAGCAGCGGCCCCCGGGGGGAGACCCAGTACTTC
TRBJ2-1 few TRBV4-3 TRBD2 CASSQGNDLAADEQFF TGCGCCAGCAGCCAAGGTAACGATCTAGCGGCTGATGAGCAGTTCTTC
TRBJ2-1 - TRBV7-2 TRBD2 CASSPRTSGNNEQFF TGTGCCAGCAGCCCCAGGACTAGCGGGAACAATGAGCAGTTCTTC
TRBJ2-1 few TRBV5-4 TRBD2 CASSWGTSGRPDEQFF TGTGCCAGCAGCTGGGGGACTAGCGGGAGACCAGATGAGCAGTTCTTC
TRBJ2-2 - TRBV3-1/TRBV3-2 TRBD1 CASRPGTDTGELFF TGTGCCAGCAGACCCGGGACAGACACCGGGGAGCTGTTTTTT
TRBJ1-5 - TRBV5-3 - CARSLLGYRPQHF TGTGCCAGAAGCTTGTTGGGCTACCGGCCCCAGCATTTT
TRBJ2-1 - TRBV7-8 - CASRLRRGGGHNEQFF TGTGCCAGCAGACTCCGACGAGGCGGAGGTCACAATGAGCAGTTCTTC
TRBJ1-1 once TRBV19 - CASTNRDRTEAFF TGTGCCAGCACAAATAGGGATAGGACTGAAGCTTTCTTT
TRBJ1-5 - TRBV6-5 - CASSPGRTLNQPQHF TGTGCCAGCAGTCCCGGTAGGACACTCAATCAGCCCCAGCATTTT
TRBJ2-1 - TRBV19 TRBD2 CASSERGGVNEQFF TGTGCCAGTAGTGAGCGGGGGGGCGTCAATGAGCAGTTCTTC
TRBJ2-7 - TRBV6-1 TRBD2 CASSEGLAGGPHDEQYF TGTGCCAGCAGTGAGGGACTAGCGGGGGGGCCTCACGACGAGCAGTACTTC
TRBJ1-4 - TRBV4-3 - CASSPTGGSGEKLFF TGCGCCAGCAGCCCCACCGGGGGCTCGGGTGAAAAACTGTTTTTT
TRBJ1-3 - TRBV5-3 - CARSHRGGLVYF TGTGCCAGAAGCCACCGGGGAGGACTGGTATATTTT
TRBJ2-1 - TRBV28 - CASSSLGSYNEQFF TGTGCCAGCAGTTCACTGGGCTCCTACAATGAGCAGTTCTTC
TRBJ1-1 few TRBV29-1 - CSALTPNMNTEAFF TGCAGCGCTCTGACTCCGAACATGAACACTGAAGCTTTCTTT
TRBJ1-1 - TRBV6-5 - CASIPLPDINTEAFF TGTGCCAGCATCCCTCTTCCGGACATTAACACTGAAGCTTTCTTT
TRBJ2-5 - TRBV6-5 TRBD2 CASSYATSGGETQYF TGTGCCAGCAGTTACGCCACTAGCGGGGGGGAGACCCAGTACTTC
TRBJ1-1 once TRBV28 - CASRETEAFF TGTGCCAGCAGAGAGACTGAAGCTTTCTTT
TRBJ1-4 - TRBV3-1/TRBV3-2 - CASSPRPQGEKLFF TGTGCCAGCAGCCCCAGGCCCCAGGGCGAAAAACTGTTTTTT
TRBJ2-7 - TRBV28 - CASSLMGRRSYEQYF TGTGCCAGCAGTTTGATGGGCAGGCGCTCCTACGAGCAGTACTTC
TRBJ2-7 - TRBV4-2 TRBD2 CASSQDKLAGVVEQYF TGTGCCAGCAGCCAAGATAAACTAGCGGGAGTGGTCGAGCAGTACTTC
TRBJ2-7 - TRBV10-3 TRBD1 CAISEDREHEQYF TGTGCCATCAGTGAAGACAGGGAACACGAGCAGTACTTC
TRBJ1-5 - TRBV24-1 TRBD1 CATSDSGQVSNQPQHF TGTGCCACCAGTGATTCAGGACAGGTTAGCAATCAGCCCCAGCATTTT